The following is a TCR beta chain sequence with its context. The antigen remains unidentified. This sample is drawn from a study of cytomegalovirus exposure and HLA in healthy donors. PCR was performed using 60 Vbeta and 13 Jbeta primers. Sequenced by immunoSEQ multiplex PCR; TCRdb stores in-frame clones only, minus some. The sample yields around 150,000 clones, about 76% seen once. Regarding the study as a whole: Fewer than 200 TCR beta chains were listed as cytomegalovirus-associated.

The sequence was collected from a male donor in good health and CMV-seropositive. The source material was PBMCs.

The DNA of the CDR3 is TGTGCCAGCAGCCGTGCGGTGAACACTGAAGCTTTCTTT. It specifies CASSRAVNTEAFF. The chain couples TRBV11-2 to TRBJ1-1; no clear D. The CDR3 runs 13 residues. V lost 5 bases, J lost 0 bases, and 7 bases lay in between. Germline assignment: CDR1 SGHAT and CDR2 FQNNGV.